A single sample is the source of the 28 T cell receptor beta chains below, sequenced in a study of shared clonotypes between healthy human individuals (dated by TCRdb to 2018 to 2020). The method behind the library was the immunoSEQ multiplex PCR assay. Drawn from immuneACCESS, this table holds only the in-frame rearrangements with V and J called that TCRdb kept. Clones are partly lost; checked studies trace under half to an unresolved V gene and leave the rest unexplained. The sample contains about 2.3 million clones, under 95% of them found a single time. The ten largest clones take up 0.3% to 0.45% of the sample. Sequenced: naive CD4+ T cells from PBMCs. The cell subset or site label for this specimen denotes: CD45RA+ positively selected. The receptors originated from a young man in good health. Some clones in this sample may be carry-over from other donors' samples.

The chain carries TRBV5-1 and TRBJ2-7; TRBD2 aligns across 10 bases. Looked up from germline, CDR1 is SGHRS and CDR2 is YFSETQ. This CDR3 has 14 residues. After removal of 4 bases from V and 4 bases from J, the junction contained 5 bases not matched to a gene. Written as DNA, the CDR3 is TGCGCCAGCAGCCTAGCGGGAGATCGGTACGAGCAGTACTTC. Its translation is CASSLAGDRYEQYF.

Worth noting for this clone: The same CDR3 is also encoded by other DNA sequences in this sample. The V and J genes are TRBV7-9 and TRBJ2-1, with 11 bases matching TRBD1. The CDR3 runs 15 residues. CDR1 is SEHNR, CDR2 FQNEAQ, per germline (reference sequence). The V and J ends lost 1 base and 6 bases, in that order; junction bases with no gene match: 2. CDR3 bases: TGTGCCAGCAGCTTAGGGACAGGGGGCTTCAATGAGCAGTTCTTC. Protein: CASSLGTGGFNEQFF.

The CDR3 loop reads CAWSGGGYEQYF. Here the CDR3 DNA reads TGTGCCTGGAGCGGGGGGGGCTACGAGCAGTACTTC. This chain joins TRBV30 and TRBJ2-5, with 8 bases matching TRBD2. The DNA end lines up better with TRBJ2-7; the J call may be wrong. Germline lookup yields CDR1 GTSNPN and CDR2 SVGIG (reference sequence). The CDR3 spans 12 residues.

This chain connects TRBV7-8 to TRBJ2-1; possibly TRBD2 for D (6 bases). The CDR3 consists of 16 residues. From germline, CDR1 is SGHVS and CDR2 FQNEAQ. V lost 5 bases and J lost 1, with 15 bases in between. The CDR3 here is CASSPPRAGSYNEQFF. In DNA, the CDR3 is TGTGCCAGCAGCCCCCCCCGGGCGGGGTCCTACAATGAGCAGTTCTTC.

The V gene is TRBV5-1, the J gene TRBJ2-7; TRBD2 matches at 7 bases. J gave up 2 bases and V 1 base, and 12 bases lay outside the gene matches. Germline V gene lookup returns CDR1 SGHRS and CDR2 YFSETQ. The CDR3 has 17 residues. The CDR3 spells CASSLSPASGDPYEQYF. Here the CDR3 DNA reads TGCGCCAGCAGCTTGTCCCCCGCGAGCGGGGACCCCTACGAGCAGTACTTC.

The rearrangement joins TRBV7-2 to TRBJ2-1, with TRBD1 identical over 7 bases. Trimming at V came to 5 bases and at J to 7 bases, leaving 11 bases not matched to a gene. This CDR3 contains 15 residues. CDR1 is SGHTA, CDR2 FQGNSA, per germline. CDR3 amino acids: CASSPKGAGGNEQFF. The DNA for the CDR3 is TGTGCCAGCAGCCCCAAGGGGGCAGGGGGTAATGAGCAGTTCTTC.

The chain has TRBV12-5 and TRBJ2-5, with a weak D call TRBD1 (5 bases). The DNA end favors TRBJ2-7, so the J call may be wrong. The CDR3 is 14 residues long. Germline assignment: CDR1 LGHNT and CDR2 FRNRAP. In DNA, the CDR3 is TGTGCTAGTGGAACGTCAAGACAGCCCTACGAGCAGTACTTC. It specifies CASGTSRQPYEQYF.

The chain couples TRBV18 to TRBJ2-7; unclear D gene. The germline V gene encodes CDR1 KGHSH and CDR2 LQKENI. V lost 5 bases, J lost 3 bases, and 5 bases lay in between. The CDR3 runs to 11 residues. The CDR3 DNA is TGTGCCAGCTCAATGAGCTACGAGCAGTACTTC. Amino acid sequence: CASSMSYEQYF.

The chain joins TRBV28 to TRBJ1-5; 7 positions match TRBD1. Trimming took 8 bases from V and 3 from J; bases not matched to a gene: 7. Germline V gives CDR1 MDHEN, CDR2 SYDVKM. The length of the CDR3 is 14 residues. The chain's CDR3 is CASFTGQINQPQHF. As DNA, the CDR3 is TGTGCCAGCTTTACGGGACAGATCAATCAGCCCCAGCATTTT.

V usage is TRBV6-1 and J usage is TRBJ1-5; perhaps TRBD1 as D (6 bases). Trimming pared 7 bases from V and 2 bases from J, leaving 15 bases between. Per the germline V gene, CDR1 is MNHNS and CDR2 is SASEGT. The CDR3 consists of 15 residues. The CDR3 region is CASILSRQGNQPQHF. The CDR3 nucleotides are TGTGCCAGCATATTGAGTAGACAGGGCAATCAGCCCCAGCATTTT.

About this clone itself: Distinct nucleotide sequences in the sample also encode this CDR3. The chain has TRBV18 and TRBJ2-2; D might be TRBD2 (6 bases). Deletions cut 0 bases from V and 4 bases from J, with 6 bases between. The CDR3 sequence is 14 residues long. Germline-derived CDR1 and CDR2 are KGHSH and LQKENI. The CDR3 coding sequence is TGTGCCAGCTCACCACCCGGGGGCACCGGGGAGCTGTTTTTT. As protein: CASSPPGGTGELFF.

This clone has just one count. The chain is built from TRBV6-5 and TRBJ1-2, with D tentatively TRBD1 (6 bases). Deletions cut 6 bases from V and 4 bases from J, with 18 bases between. The germline V gene has CDR1 MNHEY and CDR2 SVGAGI. This CDR3 region has 15 residues. CDR3 sequence reads: CASRSNRGGPYGYTF. DNA for the CDR3: TGTGCCAGCAGATCAAATAGGGGGGGACCCTATGGCTACACCTTC.

The chain uses TRBV27 and TRBJ2-2; D is undetermined. V gave up 5 bases and J gave up 0 bases, with 16 bases separating them. CDR1 is MNHEY, CDR2 SMNVEV, per germline (reference sequence). The CDR3 has 17 residues. The CDR3: CASSQAFGRTNTGELFF. The CDR3 DNA reads TGTGCCAGCAGTCAAGCATTTGGACGGACGAACACCGGGGAGCTGTTTTTT.

The gene calls are TRBV16 and TRBJ1-3; D is uncertain. Trimming stripped 4 bases from V and 1 base from J, with 11 bases between. The CDR3 totals 15 residues. Germline V CDR1 and CDR2: KGHSY, FQNENV. The DNA of the CDR3 is TGTGCCAGCAGCCCCATCTCACTGTCTGGAAACACCATATATTTT. Amino acid sequence: CASSPISLSGNTIYF.

Concerning this clone itself: Because the CDR3's place on the DNA is in doubt, the DNA is left out and the CDR3 is given as listed by TCRdb. V usage is TRBV4-1 and J usage is TRBJ2-7; the table's D call, TRBD2, has no DNA check behind it. The CDR3 spans 13 amino acids, including both terminal residues. Germline V gives CDR1 MGHRA, CDR2 YSYEKL. CDR3 amino acids: CASSQVAPGTRYF.

This rearrangement joins TRBV19 to TRBJ2-6, with 7 nucleotides matching TRBD2. Unmatched junction bases numbered 7, after V lost 7 bases and J lost 4 bases. Looked up from germline, CDR1 is LNHDA and CDR2 is SQIVND (reference sequence). CDR3 length: 15 residues. The CDR3 DNA sequence: TGTGCCAGTACCTGGACTAGGTTCGGGGCCAACGTCCTGACTTTC. It translates to CASTWTRFGANVLTF. Supplemented by reference TRBV19 and TRBJ2-6, the full variable domain reads DGGITQSPKYLFRKEGQNVTLSCEQNLNHDAMYWYRQDPGQGLRLIYYSQIVNDFQKGDIAEGYSVSREKKESFPLTVTSAQKNPTAFYLCASTWTRFGANVLTFGAGSRLTVL.

Concerning this clone: This sample also contains other DNA sequences that code for the same CDR3. This chain connects TRBV18 to TRBJ2-5; D gene uncertain. The V end lost 6 bases, the J end lost 5 bases, and 7 bases lay between the germline ends. The CDR3 consists of 11 residues. Germline assignment: CDR1 KGHSH and CDR2 LQKENI. The DNA of the CDR3 is TGTGCCAGCTCGCGTGAGGAGACCCAGTACTTC. Protein product: CASSREETQYF.

The genes are TRBV7-2 and TRBJ1-5; no clear D gene. Trimming pared 2 bases from V and 6 bases from J, leaving 8 bases between. The CDR3 extends over 13 amino acids. The germline gives CDR1 SGHTA, CDR2 FQGNSA. In nucleotides, the CDR3 is TGTGCCAGCAGCTTAATAGGGAGTCAGCCCCAGCATTTT. Its protein is CASSLIGSQPQHF.

The chain uses TRBV20-1 and TRBJ1-2; weak D call: TRBD1 (5 bases). This CDR3 has 11 residues. Germline V gene sequence: CDR1 DFQATT, CDR2 SNEGSKA (reference sequence). V gave up 3 bases and J gave up 7 bases, with 9 bases separating them. CDR3 loop: CSASDGAGYTF. The CDR3 nucleotides are TGCAGTGCTAGTGATGGGGCTGGCTACACCTTC.

The chain couples TRBV27 to TRBJ2-7, with 14 bases that match TRBD2. The CDR3 contains 18 residues. The junction had 13 bases not matched to a gene; V was cut back by 2 bases and J by 7 bases. Germline V gene data show CDR1 as MNHEY and CDR2 as SMNVEV (reference sequence). This chain's CDR3 is CASSLTGTSGSVVGEQYF. CDR3 coding DNA: TGTGCCAGCAGTTTAACCGGGACTAGCGGGAGTGTGGTGGGTGAGCAGTACTTC.

The gene calls are TRBV6-1 and TRBJ2-5; no clear D. V lost 2 bases and J 7 bases, leaving 11 bases between the germline ends. Germline V gene data show CDR1 as MNHNS and CDR2 as SASEGT. This CDR3 is built from 13 residues. CDR3 in amino acids: CASSETALGTQYF. The CDR3 DNA reads TGTGCCAGCAGTGAAACGGCCCTTGGGACCCAGTACTTC.

The sample holds one count of this clone. The chain recombines TRBV28 with TRBJ2-5; D is possibly TRBD2 (6 bases). Germline values: CDR1 MDHEN, CDR2 SYDVKM. This CDR3 region has 15 residues. V lost 4 bases and J 4 bases, leaving 16 bases between the germline ends. CDR3 in amino acids: CASSSLGGGVETQYF. CDR3 coding DNA: TGTGCCAGCAGTTCCCTCGGGGGAGGTGTAGAGACCCAGTACTTC.

J is TRBJ1-6 and V is TRBV30; D is undetermined. Germline CDR1 GTSNPN, CDR2 SVGIG (reference sequence). Trimming took off 2 bases at V and 0 bases at J, with 8 bases between the two ends. This CDR3 has 15 amino acids. CDR3 coding DNA: TGTGCCTGGAGTTTCGGGAGCTCCTATAATTCACCCCTCCACTTT. Its protein is CAWSFGSSYNSPLHF.

The rearrangement uses TRBV7-3 and TRBJ2-1; 8 nucleotides line up with TRBD2. J was trimmed by 6 bases and V by 8 bases; bases with no gene match: 6. The CDR3 totals 13 residues. The germline V gene has CDR1 SGHTA and CDR2 FQGTGA. The CDR3: CASSIAGLNEQFF. For the CDR3, the DNA is TGTGCCAGCTCAATAGCGGGACTCAATGAGCAGTTCTTC.

This chain connects TRBV5-1 to TRBJ2-7, with D unresolved. Germline V lookup: CDR1 SGHRS, CDR2 YFSETQ. Trimming took 4 bases from V and 0 from J, leaving 11 bases between them. The CDR3 extends over 14 amino acids. For the CDR3, the DNA is TGCGCCAGCAGCCGATTACCGAGCTCCTACGAGCAGTACTTC. Translated, it gives CASSRLPSSYEQYF.

The chain couples TRBV11-2 to TRBJ1-2, with 7 positions matching TRBD1. Germline V CDR1 and CDR2: SGHAT, FQNNGV. The CDR3 extends over 15 amino acids. The V segment lost 5 bases and the J segment 8 bases; nucleotides outside the gene matches: 14. In nucleotides, the CDR3 is TGTGCCAGCAGCCCTGGGGGGACAGCCTACCAAGGCTACACCTTC. Protein product: CASSPGGTAYQGYTF.

The rearrangement joins TRBV25-1 to TRBJ1-3, with TRBD1 as a possible D gene (6 bases). The CDR3 is made up of 13 amino acids. Trimming shortened V by 3 bases and J by 7 bases, and 10 bases separated the two germline ends. The germline V gene has CDR1 MGHDK and CDR2 SYGVNS. The CDR3 region has the DNA TGTGCCAGCAGTGACAGGGGCGCGAACACCATATATTTT. Translation: CASSDRGANTIYF. Combining the CDR3 with reference TRBV25-1 and TRBJ1-3 gives the whole variable domain EADIYQTPRYLVIGTGKKITLECSQTMGHDKMYWYQQDPGMELHLIHYSYGVNSTEKGDLSSESTVSRIRTEHFPLTLESARPSHTSQYLCASSDRGANTIYFGEGSWLTVV.

The rearrangement joins TRBV7-2 to TRBJ2-1; 7 bases are a match to TRBD1. This CDR3 is 16 amino acids long. Trimming at V came to 3 bases and at J to 5 bases, leaving 10 bases not matched to a gene. CDR1 and CDR2 (germline): SGHTA, FQGNSA. The CDR3 loop reads CASSFPAGTANNEQFF. DNA for the CDR3: TGTGCCAGCAGCTTCCCAGCCGGGACAGCTAACAATGAGCAGTTCTTC.